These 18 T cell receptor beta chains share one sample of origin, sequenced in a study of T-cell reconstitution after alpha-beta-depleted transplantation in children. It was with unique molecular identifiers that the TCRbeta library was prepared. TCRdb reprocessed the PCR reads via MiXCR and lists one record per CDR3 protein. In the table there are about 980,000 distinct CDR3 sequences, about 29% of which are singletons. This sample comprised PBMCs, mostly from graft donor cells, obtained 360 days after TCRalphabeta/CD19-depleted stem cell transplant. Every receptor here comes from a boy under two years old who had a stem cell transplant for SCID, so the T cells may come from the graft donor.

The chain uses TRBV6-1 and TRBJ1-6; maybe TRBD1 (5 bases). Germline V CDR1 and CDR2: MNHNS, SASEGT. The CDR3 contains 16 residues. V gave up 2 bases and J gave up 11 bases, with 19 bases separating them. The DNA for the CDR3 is TGTGCCAGCAGTGAATATAAGGGGTCCCCCCGGACACCCCTCCACTTT. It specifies CASSEYKGSPRTPLHF.

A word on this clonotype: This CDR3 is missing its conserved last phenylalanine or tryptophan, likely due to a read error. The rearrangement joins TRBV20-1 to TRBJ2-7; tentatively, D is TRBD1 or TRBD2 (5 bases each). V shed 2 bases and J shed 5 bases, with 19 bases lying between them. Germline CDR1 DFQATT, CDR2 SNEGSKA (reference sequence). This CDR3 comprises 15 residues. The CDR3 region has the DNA TGCAGTGCTAGAATGCCCACGAGGGGTATGGACGAGCAGTACTAC. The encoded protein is CSARMPTRGMDEQYY.

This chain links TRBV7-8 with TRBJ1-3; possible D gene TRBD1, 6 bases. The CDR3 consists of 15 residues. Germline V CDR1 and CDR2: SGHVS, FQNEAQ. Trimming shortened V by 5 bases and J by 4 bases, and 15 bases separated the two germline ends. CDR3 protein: CASSLNSQGGNTIYF. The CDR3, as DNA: TGTGCCAGCAGCCTAAACTCACAGGGAGGAAACACCATATATTTT.

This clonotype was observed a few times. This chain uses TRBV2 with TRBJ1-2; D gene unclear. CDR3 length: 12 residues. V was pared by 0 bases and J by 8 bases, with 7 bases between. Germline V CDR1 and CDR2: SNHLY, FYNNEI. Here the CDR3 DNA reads TGTGCCAGCAGTGAAGCAGTATTGGGCTACACCTTC. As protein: CASSEAVLGYTF.

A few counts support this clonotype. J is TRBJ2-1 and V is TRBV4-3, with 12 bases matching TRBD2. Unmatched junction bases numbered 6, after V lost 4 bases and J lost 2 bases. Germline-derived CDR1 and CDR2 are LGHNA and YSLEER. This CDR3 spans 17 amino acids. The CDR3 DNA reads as TGCGCCAGCAGCCGTCTATCTAGCGGGGGGGCCTACAATGAGCAGTTCTTC. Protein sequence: CASSRLSSGGAYNEQFF.

In nucleotides, the CDR3 is TGTGCCAGCAGCTTAGATCGCCAGGGCTATGGCTACACCTTC. Translating gives CASSLDRQGYGYTF. This chain uses TRBV11-2 with TRBJ1-2; the D gene is possibly TRBD1 (5 bases). The CDR3 is 14 amino acids. Trimming took 0 bases from V and 4 from J, leaving 9 bases between them. Looked up from germline, CDR1 is SGHAT and CDR2 is FQNNGV.

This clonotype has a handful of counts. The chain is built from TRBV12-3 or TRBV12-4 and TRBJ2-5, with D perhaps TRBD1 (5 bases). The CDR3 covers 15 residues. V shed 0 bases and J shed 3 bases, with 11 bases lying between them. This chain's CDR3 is CASSLARQGKETQYF. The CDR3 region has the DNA TGTGCCAGCAGTTTAGCGCGCCAGGGTAAAGAGACCCAGTACTTC.

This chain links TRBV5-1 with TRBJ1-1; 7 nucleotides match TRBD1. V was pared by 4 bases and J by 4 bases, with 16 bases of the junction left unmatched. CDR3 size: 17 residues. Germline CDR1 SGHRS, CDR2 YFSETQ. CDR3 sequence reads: CASSTQVSRGVGTEAFF. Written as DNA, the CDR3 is TGCGCCAGCAGCACGCAAGTTAGCAGGGGGGTGGGCACTGAAGCTTTCTTT.

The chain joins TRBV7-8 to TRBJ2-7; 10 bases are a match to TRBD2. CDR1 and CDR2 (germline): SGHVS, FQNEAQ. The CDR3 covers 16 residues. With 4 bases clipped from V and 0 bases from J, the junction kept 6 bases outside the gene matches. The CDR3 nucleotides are TGTGCCAGCAGCTCGGGAGGACTAGCGGACTCCTACGAGCAGTACTTC. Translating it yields CASSSGGLADSYEQYF.

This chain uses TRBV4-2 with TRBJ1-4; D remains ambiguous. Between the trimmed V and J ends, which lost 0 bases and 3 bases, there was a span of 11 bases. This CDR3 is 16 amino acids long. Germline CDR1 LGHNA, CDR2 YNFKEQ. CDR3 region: CASSQESALANEKLFF. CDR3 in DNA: TGTGCCAGCAGCCAAGAATCGGCATTAGCTAATGAAAAACTGTTTTTT.

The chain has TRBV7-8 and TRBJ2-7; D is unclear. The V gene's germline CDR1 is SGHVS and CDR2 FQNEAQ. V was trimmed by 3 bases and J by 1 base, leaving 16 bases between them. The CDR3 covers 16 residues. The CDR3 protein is CASSFSLATESYEQYF. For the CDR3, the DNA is TGTGCCAGCAGCTTCTCCCTCGCGACGGAGTCCTACGAGCAGTACTTC. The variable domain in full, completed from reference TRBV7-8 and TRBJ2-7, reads GAGVSQSPRYKVAKRGQDVALRCDPISGHVSLFWYQQALGQGPEFLTYFQNEAQLDKSGLPSDRFFAERPEGSVSTLKIQRTQQEDSAVYLCASSFSLATESYEQYFGPGTRLTVT.

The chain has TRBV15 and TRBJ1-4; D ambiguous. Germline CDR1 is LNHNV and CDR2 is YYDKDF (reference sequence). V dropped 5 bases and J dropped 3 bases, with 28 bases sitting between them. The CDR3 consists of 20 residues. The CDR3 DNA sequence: TGTGCCACCAGCGATAGGAAGAAGAAGGCCCTACCGAGGGCTAATGAAAAACTGTTTTTT. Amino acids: CATSDRKKKALPRANEKLFF.

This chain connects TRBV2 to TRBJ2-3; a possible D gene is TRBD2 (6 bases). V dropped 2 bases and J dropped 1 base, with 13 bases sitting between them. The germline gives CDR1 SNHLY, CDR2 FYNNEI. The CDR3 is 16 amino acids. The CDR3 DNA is TGTGCCAGCAGTGAACGGGGGTTAAGGGGCACAGATACGCAGTATTTT. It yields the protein CASSERGLRGTDTQYF.

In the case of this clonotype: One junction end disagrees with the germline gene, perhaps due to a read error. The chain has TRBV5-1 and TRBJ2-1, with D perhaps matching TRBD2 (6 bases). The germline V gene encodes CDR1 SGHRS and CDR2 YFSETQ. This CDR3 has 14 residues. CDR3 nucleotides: TGCGCCAGTAAGGGGACTTCCTCGACAGTCTCGCCTCTCTTC. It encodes CASKGTSSTVSPLF.

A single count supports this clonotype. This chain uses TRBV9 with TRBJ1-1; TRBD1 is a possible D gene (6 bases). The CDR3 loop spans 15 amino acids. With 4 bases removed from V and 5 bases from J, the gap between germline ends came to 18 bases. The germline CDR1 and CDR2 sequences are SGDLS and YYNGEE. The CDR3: CASSRGGGARTEAFF. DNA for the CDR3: TGTGCCAGCAGCCGCGGAGGGGGGGCGAGAACTGAAGCTTTCTTT. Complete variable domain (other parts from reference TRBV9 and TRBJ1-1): DSGVTQTPKHLITATGQRVTLRCSPRSGDLSVYWYQQSLDQGLQFLIQYYNGEERAKGNILERFSAQQFPDLHSELNLSSLELGDSALYFCASSRGGGARTEAFFGQGTRLTVV.

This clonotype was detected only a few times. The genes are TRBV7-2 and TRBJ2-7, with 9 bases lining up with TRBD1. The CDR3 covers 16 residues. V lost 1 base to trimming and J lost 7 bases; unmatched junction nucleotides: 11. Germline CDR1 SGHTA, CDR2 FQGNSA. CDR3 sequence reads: CASSLGSGTGNLEQYF. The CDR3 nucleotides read TGTGCCAGCAGCTTAGGCTCCGGGACAGGGAATTTAGAGCAGTACTTC.

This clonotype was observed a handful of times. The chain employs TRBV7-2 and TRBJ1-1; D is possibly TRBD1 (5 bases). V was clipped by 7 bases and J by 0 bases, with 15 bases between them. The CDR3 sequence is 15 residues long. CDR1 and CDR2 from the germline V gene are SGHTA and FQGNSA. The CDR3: CASTLDRFMNTEAFF. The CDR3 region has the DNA TGTGCCAGCACCCTCGACAGATTCATGAACACTGAAGCTTTCTTT.

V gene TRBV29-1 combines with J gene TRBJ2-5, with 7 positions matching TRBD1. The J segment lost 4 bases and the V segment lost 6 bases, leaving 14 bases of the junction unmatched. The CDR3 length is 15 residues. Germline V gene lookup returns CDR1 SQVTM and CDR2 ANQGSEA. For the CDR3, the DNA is TGCAGCGTCAGATCCGGGACAGCCCGAGGAGAGACCCAGTACTTC. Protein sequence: CSVRSGTARGETQYF.